A single sample gave rise to the 13 T cell receptor beta chains below, sequenced in a study of memory CD4+ T cells and cytomegalovirus serostatus. Single viable CD3+CD4+CD8-CD45RO+ cells were sorted as the memory CD4+ T cells. Assay: immunoSEQ multiplex PCR; the TCRdb copy retains only in-frame clones and omits some. This sample has about 73,000 clones; roughly 78% occur once, and the top ten carry 2% to 3%. Specimen: memory CD4+ T cells from blood. The receptors originated from an adult in good health and CMV-seropositive.

The rearrangement links TRBV7-2 to TRBJ1-1; 7 bases match TRBD1. The CDR3 runs to 14 residues. The germline V gene encodes CDR1 SGHTA and CDR2 FQGNSA. V gave up 5 bases and J gave up 7 bases; unmatched junction bases: 10. CDR3 in DNA: TGTGCCAGCAGCCCAGACAGGGAGGACGTTGAAGCTTTCTTT. Its protein is CASSPDREDVEAFF.

This clone was seen only a few times. This rearrangement joins TRBV7-2 to TRBJ2-7; D tentatively fits TRBD1 or TRBD2 (6 bases each). Trimming shortened V by 7 bases and J by 6 bases, and 22 bases separated the two germline ends. CDR1 is SGHTA and CDR2 is FQGNSA in the germline V gene. This CDR3 has 15 amino acids. This chain's CDR3 is CASTKITGGLSEQYF. The DNA of the CDR3 is TGTGCCAGCACCAAGATTACCGGGGGCCTTTCCGAGCAGTACTTC.

The chain joins TRBV19 to TRBJ2-7; 7 bases map to TRBD2. Germline V lookup: CDR1 LNHDA, CDR2 SQIVND (reference sequence). The CDR3 sequence is 17 residues long. J gave up 3 bases and V 4 bases, and 15 bases lay outside the gene matches. The CDR3 DNA reads TGTGCCAGTAGTAACTCCCGGCCAGGGAGCGGGGACTACGAGCAGTACTTC. As protein: CASSNSRPGSGDYEQYF.

The chain uses TRBV27 and TRBJ1-1; D unresolved. The CDR3 loop spans 15 amino acids. Per germline, CDR1 MNHEY and CDR2 SMNVEV (reference sequence). Trimming removed 4 bases from V and 1 base from J, with 13 bases in between. The CDR3 DNA follows: TGTGCCAGCAGTTCCACGGGGAGACCGAACACTGAAGCTTTCTTT. It encodes CASSSTGRPNTEAFF.

The CDR3 DNA reads TGTGCCAGCAGCAAAACAGGGTCCTTATTCCAAGAGACCCAGTACTTC. It translates to CASSKTGSLFQETQYF. This chain links TRBV11-2 with TRBJ2-5; D is possibly TRBD1 (6 bases). The CDR3 has 16 amino acids. V lost 5 bases to trimming and J lost 1 base, with 17 bases between them. Germline lookup yields CDR1 SGHAT and CDR2 FQNNGV.

CDR3 protein: CASSPDLQGPEGYTF. DNA of the CDR3: TGCGCCAGCAGCCCAGACCTACAGGGTCCAGAGGGCTACACCTTC. The chain carries TRBV5-1 and TRBJ1-2, with a tentative D call TRBD1 (6 bases). Germline V gene data show CDR1 as SGHRS and CDR2 as YFSETQ. Trimming took 4 bases from V and 8 from J, leaving 21 bases between them. The CDR3 is 15 amino acids.

This chain uses TRBV5-1 with TRBJ2-5, with 13 bases identical to TRBD2. CDR3 length: 15 amino acids. Germline loops: CDR1 SGHRS, CDR2 YFSETQ. With V trimmed by 5 bases and J by 7 bases, 8 bases remained unmatched. The CDR3 spells CASSPGLAGVWTQYF. The CDR3 DNA reads as TGCGCCAGCAGTCCTGGACTAGCGGGAGTTTGGACCCAGTACTTC.

This chain connects TRBV18 to TRBJ1-2; 7 nucleotides align to TRBD1. This CDR3 has 16 amino acids. The V and J ends lost 0 bases and 2 bases, in that order; junction bases with no gene match: 6. Germline V CDR1 and CDR2: KGHSH, LQKENI. The CDR3 sequence is CASSPPSGQKNYGYTF. CDR3 in DNA: TGTGCCAGCTCACCACCGTCGGGACAGAAGAACTATGGCTACACCTTC.

This chain links TRBV7-9 with TRBJ1-6; no definite D call. V was pared by 3 bases and J by 5 bases, with 8 bases between. CDR1 and CDR2 (germline): SEHNR, FQNEAQ (reference sequence). This CDR3 is 14 amino acids long. The CDR3 DNA is TGTGCCAGCAGCTTCTCCCAAAATAATTCACCCCTCCACTTT. Translated, it gives CASSFSQNNSPLHF.

The count of this clone is one. The V and J genes are TRBV6-6 and TRBJ2-3, with TRBD1 matching over 10 bases. The V gene end was trimmed by 5 bases and the J gene end by 7 bases; junction bases not matched to a gene: 12. The CDR3 is 16 amino acids. The germline CDR1 and CDR2 sequences are MNHNY and SVGAGI (reference sequence). The CDR3 nucleotides are TGTGCCAGCAGTCCCGGGGGACAGGGGAGTTTATATACGCAGTATTTT. Its protein is CASSPGGQGSLYTQYF.

This rearrangement joins TRBV18 to TRBJ1-2, with 10 positions matching TRBD1. The CDR3 runs 14 residues. CDR1 is KGHSH, CDR2 LQKENI, per germline. Trimming removed 6 bases from V and 8 bases from J; junction bases left unmatched: 9. In DNA, the CDR3 is TGTGCCAGCTCGCCCGGGACAGGGGAAAAAGGCTACACCTTC. Translated, it gives CASSPGTGEKGYTF.

This chain connects TRBV5-1 to TRBJ2-4, with TRBD1 matching 10 bases. In germline, CDR1 is SGHRS, CDR2 YFSETQ. There are 15 residues in the CDR3. Losses at the gene ends were 4 bases for V and 7 bases for J; bases not matched to a gene: 8. The CDR3: CASSTRTGGRNIQYF. The CDR3 DNA is TGCGCCAGCAGCACAAGGACAGGGGGTAGGAACATTCAGTACTTC.

The chain links TRBV30 to TRBJ1-2; unclear D gene. Trimming removed 2 bases from V and 3 bases from J, with 10 bases in between. CDR1 GTSNPN and CDR2 SVGIG come from the germline V gene (reference sequence). The CDR3 sequence is 13 residues long. CDR3 nucleotides: TGTGCCTGGAGTAGGAGAAGCTACTATGGCTACACCTTC. Its protein product is CAWSRRSYYGYTF.